This paragraph covers one TCR beta chain sequence. Its antigen is undetermined. Time point indicated: persistent/refractory GD, antithyroid drugs over 5 years with positive TRAb. The TCR library was prepared using RNA isolated from PBMCs. This entry comes from a study of regulatory T cells in long-lasting Graves disease. Study findings and constraints: Blood alone, not thyroid tissue, was studied. The study found TRBV28, TRBJ1-2 and TRBJ2-5 favored in persistent disease.

The CDR3 sequence is 14 residues long. Looked up from germline, CDR1 is KGHDR and CDR2 is SFDVKD. V shed 5 bases, J shed 8 bases, and the junction held 7 bases outside the gene matches. CDR3-region Arm-PCR and iRepertoire HTBI primers produced the TCR beta libraries. TCRdb re-called the multiplex PCR reads with MiXCR, one entry per CDR3 protein. The table has 600,000 to 800,000 distinct CDR3 sequences, about 30% seen once; the top ten hold 42%. The clonotype was recovered from a female donor with Graves disease. This material consisted of peripheral blood mononuclear cells (PBMCs), taken when the disease was refractory, from a patient treated with antithyroid drugs. This chain joins TRBV24-1 and TRBJ2-1; 8 positions match TRBD2. CDR3: CATSGPGGPDEQFF. CDR3 DNA sequence: TGTGCCACCAGTGGTCCGGGAGGGCCCGATGAGCAGTTCTTC.